Listed here is a single TCR beta chain. This record belongs to a study of control samples from healthy donors and cancer patients. V was trimmed by 3 bases and J by 0 bases, leaving 10 bases between them. Germline CDR1 reads LNHNV; CDR2 reads YYDKDF (reference sequence). This CDR3 comprises 15 residues. Generated by immunoSEQ multiplex PCR, the TCRdb table keeps only in-frame clones and is missing some. The sample includes 90,000 to 150,000 clones, more than 70% of them seen just once. The TCR sequence derives from a man aged 35 to 55 in good health. The sequenced material came from blood. V and J are TRBV15 and TRBJ2-3; either TRBD1 or TRBD2 may supply D (5 bases each). The CDR3 DNA sequence: TGTGCCACCAGCAGTGGGGACGAGAGCACAGATACGCAGTATTTT. It specifies CATSSGDESTDTQYF. Drawing the rest from reference TRBV15 and TRBJ2-3, the complete variable domain is DAMVIQNPRYQVTQFGKPVTLSCSQTLNHNVMYWYQQKSSQAPKLLFHYYDKDFNNEADTPDNFQSRRPNTSFCFLDIRSPGLGDTAMYLCATSSGDESTDTQYFGPGTRLTVL.